The next 21 T cell receptor beta chains were all read from a single sample in a study of cytomegalovirus exposure and HLA in healthy donors. In the PCR, 60 Vbeta and 13 Jbeta primers were used. Only in-frame clones appear in the TCRdb table, and some are missing; sequencing was by immunoSEQ multiplex PCR. The data show under 200,000 clones, 65% to 90% seen once. Sequences were obtained from PBMCs. The receptors here all came from a woman in her 30s in good health and CMV-seronegative.

V and J are TRBV21-1 and TRBJ2-1; TRBD2 is taken as the D call from the table, unchecked against the DNA. TRBV21-1 is a known pseudogene. The CDR3 loop spans 17 amino acids. CDR3 protein: CASSKAGGLAGYNEQFF. DNA for the CDR3: TGTGCCAGCAGCAAAGCAGGTGGGCTAGCGGGATACAATGAGCAGTTCTTC.

V gene TRBV28 combines with J gene TRBJ2-1; TRBD2 matches at 7 bases. This CDR3 spans 14 amino acids. Germline-derived CDR1 and CDR2 are MDHEN and SYDVKM. The V segment lost 4 bases and the J segment 4 bases; nucleotides outside the gene matches: 4. DNA of the CDR3: TGTGCCAGCAGTTGGCCTAGCGGTTACAATGAGCAGTTCTTC. This encodes CASSWPSGYNEQFF.

The rearrangement joins TRBV10-1 to TRBJ2-1; TRBD2 aligns across 12 bases. CDR3 size: 17 residues. With V trimmed by 3 bases and J by 9 bases, 12 bases remained unmatched. CDR1 is WNHNN, CDR2 SYGVQD, per germline (reference sequence). The CDR3 here is CASSEKRLAGVSTEQFF. The DNA of the CDR3 is TGCGCCAGCAGTGAAAAGCGACTAGCGGGAGTTAGTACTGAGCAGTTCTTC.

The rearrangement links TRBV5-1 to TRBJ2-2; the match to TRBD1 covers 8 bases. The J segment lost 3 bases and the V segment lost 0 bases, leaving 4 bases of the junction unmatched. The germline CDR1 and CDR2 sequences are SGHRS and YFSETQ. This CDR3 region has 16 residues. The CDR3 loop reads CASSLVDREDTGELFF. DNA for the CDR3: TGCGCCAGCAGCTTGGTGGACAGGGAGGACACCGGGGAGCTGTTTTTT.

This sequence joins TRBV2 and TRBJ2-7, with TRBD1 matching over 8 bases. This CDR3 region has 15 residues. The ends lost 6 bases at V and 0 bases at J; junction bases unmatched: 7. Per germline, CDR1 SNHLY and CDR2 FYNNEI. CDR3 sequence reads: CASRPGGKYSYEQYF. In nucleotides, the CDR3 is TGTGCCAGCAGACCAGGGGGCAAATACTCCTACGAGCAGTACTTC.

This rearrangement joins TRBV6-1 to TRBJ2-6, with TRBD1 identical over 7 bases. V was clipped by 1 base and J by 4 bases; unmatched bases: 10. The CDR3 extends over 18 amino acids. CDR1 is MNHNS, CDR2 SASEGT, per germline. CDR3 nucleotides: TGTGCCAGCAGTGAAGTAGCCTTACAGGGGAGCGGGGCCAACGTCCTGACTTTC. This encodes CASSEVALQGSGANVLTF.

The V gene is TRBV10-3, the J gene TRBJ1-2; maybe TRBD1 (5 bases). The V gene lost 4 bases and the J gene lost 3 bases, with 18 bases spanning the gap. The CDR3 runs 16 residues. CDR1 is ENHRY, CDR2 SYGVKD, per germline. CDR3 DNA sequence: TGTGCCATCAGTGGACTCAGGGAGGCGTCCGACTATGGCTACACCTTC. Amino acid sequence: CAISGLREASDYGYTF.

The rearrangement uses TRBV23-1 and TRBJ2-6; D perhaps matches TRBD1 (5 bases). TRBV23-1 is an open reading frame whose function is uncertain. V lost 2 bases and J lost 2, with 19 bases in between. This CDR3 has 19 residues. CDR3 amino acids: CASSQPTATGNTGANVLTF. The CDR3 bases are TGCGCCAGCAGTCAACCTACCGCCACAGGTAACACTGGGGCCAACGTCCTGACTTTC.

This chain uses TRBV7-2 with TRBJ1-1; D is uncertain. The CDR3 runs 13 residues. Germline V lookup: CDR1 SGHTA, CDR2 FQGNSA. Trimming left V 2 bases short and J 2 bases short, with 6 bases between. CDR3 DNA: TGTGCCAGCAGCTTATCCAGAAACACTGAAGCTTTCTTT. Its protein is CASSLSRNTEAFF.

The rearrangement uses TRBV28 and TRBJ1-5; D possibly corresponds to TRBD1 (6 bases). The V gene lost 6 bases and the J gene lost 2 bases, with 14 bases spanning the gap. This CDR3 region has 15 residues. Per the germline V gene, CDR1 is MDHEN and CDR2 is SYDVKM. The CDR3 nucleotides read TGTGCCAGCAGAACGGGGGAGGGGGGCAATCAGCCCCAGCATTTT. Amino acid sequence: CASRTGEGGNQPQHF.

The chain joins TRBV7-2 to TRBJ2-2, with 12 positions matching TRBD2. Germline values: CDR1 SGHTA, CDR2 FQGNSA. CDR3 length: 16 amino acids. V shed 5 bases and J 3 bases; nucleotides not matched to a gene: 4. The CDR3 reads CASSLTSGGYTGELFF. The CDR3 DNA sequence: TGTGCCAGCAGCCTAACTAGCGGGGGGTACACCGGGGAGCTGTTTTTT. Supplemented by reference TRBV7-2 and TRBJ2-2, the full variable domain reads GAGVSQSPSNKVTEKGKDVELRCDPISGHTALYWYRQSLGQGLEFLIYFQGNSAPDKSGLPSDRFSAERTGGSVSTLTIQRTQQEDSAVYLCASSLTSGGYTGELFFGEGSRLTVL.

V and J are TRBV27 and TRBJ2-4, with 8 bases fitting TRBD1. This CDR3 has 13 amino acids. Germline V gene lookup returns CDR1 MNHEY and CDR2 SMNVEV (reference sequence). V lost 2 bases and J lost 8; bases outside the gene matches: 2. The CDR3 bases are TGTGCCAGCAGTTTACAGGGGGCGGACATTCAGTACTTC. Translating gives CASSLQGADIQYF.

The V gene is TRBV9, the J gene TRBJ2-1; unclear D gene. Germline values: CDR1 SGDLS, CDR2 YYNGEE. The V gene lost 2 bases and the J gene lost 8 bases, with 17 bases spanning the gap. This CDR3 has 15 amino acids. The CDR3 bases are TGTGCCAGCAGCGTGACCCCCGGCCCGGCGGATGAGCAGTTCTTC. Protein sequence: CASSVTPGPADEQFF. Together with reference TRBV9 and TRBJ2-1, the CDR3 gives the full variable domain: DSGVTQTPKHLITATGQRVTLRCSPRSGDLSVYWYQQSLDQGLQFLIQYYNGEERAKGNILERFSAQQFPDLHSELNLSSLELGDSALYFCASSVTPGPADEQFFGPGTRLTVL.

The rearrangement uses TRBV4-1 and TRBJ2-7, with 10 bases matching TRBD1. Germline assignment: CDR1 MGHRA and CDR2 YSYEKL. The length of the CDR3 is 15 residues. J gave up 1 base and V 4 bases, and 4 bases lay outside the gene matches. As DNA, the CDR3 is TGCGCCAGCAGCCTCCGGGACAGGGGATCCTACGAGCAGTACTTC. It yields the protein CASSLRDRGSYEQYF.

V gene TRBV2 combines with J gene TRBJ2-7; TRBD1 is a possible D gene (6 bases). V lost 10 bases, J lost 0 bases, and 19 bases lay in between. Germline lookup yields CDR1 SNHLY and CDR2 FYNNEI. The CDR3 contains 15 residues. The CDR3 region has the DNA TGTGCCAACAGACCGACAGGCCAGGGCTCCTACGAGCAGTACTTC. Its translation: CANRPTGQGSYEQYF.

Note on this clone: This CDR3 is also generated by other DNA sequences in the sample. The gene calls are TRBV4-1 and TRBJ2-2; 11 positions match TRBD2. The CDR3 has 16 amino acids. With 4 bases clipped from V and 1 base from J, the junction kept 2 bases outside the gene matches. Germline lookup yields CDR1 MGHRA and CDR2 YSYEKL. CDR3 loop: CASSPGTSGNTGELFF. For the CDR3, the DNA is TGCGCCAGCAGCCCTGGGACTAGCGGGAACACCGGGGAGCTGTTTTTT.

The CDR3 nucleotides are TGTGCCAGCAGCTTGAAGGGGGCACGGAACGAGCAGTACTTC. Its translation is CASSLKGARNEQYF. The V call is TRBV5-4, the J call TRBJ2-7, with 7 bases aligning to TRBD1. V shed 1 base, J shed 5 bases, and the junction held 6 bases outside the gene matches. CDR1 and CDR2 from the germline V gene are SGHNT and YYREEE (reference sequence). The CDR3 contains 14 residues.

The chain couples TRBV7-9 to TRBJ1-3; D is unresolved. V lost 5 bases, J lost 5 bases, and 10 bases lay in between. Germline CDR1 and CDR2: SEHNR and FQNEAQ (reference sequence). The CDR3 covers 13 residues. CDR3 amino acids: CASSLDTRNTIYF. The CDR3 coding sequence is TGTGCCAGCAGCCTCGACACCCGAAACACCATATATTTT.

In this sample, this clone turned up a few times. This chain joins TRBV25-1 and TRBJ1-1, with D hard to call. The germline V and J ends were trimmed by 0 bases and 3 bases, with 8 bases remaining between them. The germline CDR1 and CDR2 sequences are MGHDK and SYGVNS. The CDR3 has 14 residues. The CDR3 bases are TGTGCCAGCAGTGAATATATCGGGGACACTGAAGCTTTCTTT. It encodes CASSEYIGDTEAFF.

The chain couples TRBV5-1 to TRBJ2-2, with 7 bases aligning to TRBD1. Germline V CDR1 and CDR2: SGHRS, YFSETQ. CDR3 length equals 14 residues. V lost 4 bases to trimming and J lost 6 bases; unmatched junction nucleotides: 6. The CDR3 loop is CASSPAGGSGELFF. The DNA for the CDR3 is TGCGCCAGCAGCCCGGCAGGGGGATCCGGGGAGCTGTTTTTT.

V and J are TRBV25-1 and TRBJ2-6; 7 nucleotides line up with TRBD1. There are 18 residues in the CDR3. Per the germline V gene, CDR1 is MGHDK and CDR2 is SYGVNS. V shed 4 bases, J shed 4 bases, and the junction held 13 bases outside the gene matches. CDR3 nucleotides: TGTGCCAGCAGTGCTGACAGGGCTAGTCTCCCCGGGGCCAACGTCCTGACTTTC. Protein: CASSADRASLPGANVLTF.